Following are 6 T cell receptor beta chains from one sample sequenced in a study of blood T cell repertoires in COVID-19. Repertoires were generated with immunoSEQ multiplex PCR, while TCRdb's copy carries only in-frame clones and drops some. The table shows tens of thousands of clones, with less than 85% occurring only once. Specimen: peripheral blood. All receptors derive from a woman over 75 with active or convalescent COVID-19.

The chain employs TRBV5-4 and TRBJ2-7; no clear D. V was pared by 1 base and J by 2 bases, with 7 bases between. CDR1 SGHNT and CDR2 YYREEE come from the germline V gene (reference sequence). This CDR3 is built from 13 residues. In DNA, the CDR3 is TGTGCCAGCAGCTTGTACGGTACCTACGAGCAGTACTTC. As protein: CASSLYGTYEQYF. The whole variable domain, remainder taken from reference TRBV5-4 and TRBJ2-7, is ETGVTQSPTHLIKTRGQQVTLRCSSQSGHNTVSWYQQALGQGPQFIFQYYREEENGRGNFPPRFSGLQFPNYSSELNVNALELDDSALYLCASSLYGTYEQYFGPGTRLTVT.

The gene calls are TRBV9 and TRBJ1-2; 11 nucleotides agree with TRBD1. Per the germline V gene, CDR1 is SGDLS and CDR2 is YYNGEE. The V segment lost 3 bases and the J segment 3 bases; nucleotides outside the gene matches: 7. There are 16 residues in the CDR3. CDR3 residues: CASSAGTGGLDYGYTF. In DNA form, the CDR3 reads TGTGCCAGCAGCGCCGGGACAGGGGGTCTAGACTATGGCTACACCTTC.

The chain joins TRBV29-1 to TRBJ2-3, with 7 bases fitting TRBD1. The germline V gene has CDR1 SQVTM and CDR2 ANQGSEA. There are 13 residues in the CDR3. The CDR3 protein is CSATGSSTDTQYF. CDR3 sequence (DNA): TGCAGTGCGACAGGGTCCAGCACAGATACGCAGTATTTT.

This chain links TRBV5-1 with TRBJ2-7; D not certain. The CDR3 runs 15 residues. The germline V gene has CDR1 SGHRS and CDR2 YFSETQ. V was pared by 5 bases and J by 1 base, with 16 bases between. CDR3 loop: CASRSTPISSYEQYF. CDR3 nucleotide sequence: TGCGCCAGCAGATCGACTCCTATTTCTTCCTACGAGCAGTACTTC.

The chain joins TRBV5-8 to TRBJ2-1; 12 bases are shared with TRBD2. V shed 4 bases and J 0 bases; nucleotides not matched to a gene: 5. Per germline, CDR1 SGHTS and CDR2 YDEGEE. This CDR3 contains 17 residues. The chain's CDR3 is CASSSTSGGTSYNEQFF. In DNA form, the CDR3 reads TGTGCCAGCAGCAGCACTAGCGGGGGGACCTCCTACAATGAGCAGTTCTTC.

The chain is built from TRBV27 and TRBJ2-7; 9 bases align to TRBD1. In germline, CDR1 is MNHEY, CDR2 SMNVEV (reference sequence). V lost 4 bases and J lost 3; bases outside the gene matches: 7. CDR3 size: 15 residues. Written as DNA, the CDR3 is TGTGCCAGCAGTTCACCGGGACAGGGTTACTACGAGCAGTACTTC. Translated, it gives CASSSPGQGYYEQYF.